A single sample is the source of the 26 T cell receptor beta chains below, sequenced in a study of technical replicates of blood from a few donors. Using immunoSEQ multiplex PCR, the repertoire was profiled, and TCRdb retains in-frame clones only, with some absent. The sample has about 67,000 clones; nearly 98% are singletons. Sequences were obtained from T cells isolated from PBMCs. All receptors derive from a human donor in good health.

The chain links TRBV6-5 to TRBJ2-1; tentatively, D is TRBD1 (5 bases). Germline CDR1 and CDR2: MNHEY and SVGAGI. Between the trimmed V and J ends, which lost 8 bases and 3 bases, there was a span of 11 bases. The CDR3 loop spans 13 amino acids. This CDR3 is CASSTTVYNEQFF. CDR3 nucleotides: TGTGCCAGCTCGACGACAGTCTACAATGAGCAGTTCTTC.

The rearrangement joins TRBV7-9 to TRBJ2-1; 7 bases agree with TRBD2. Germline V gene data show CDR1 as SEHNR and CDR2 as FQNEAQ (reference sequence). J gave up 2 bases and V 4 bases, and 8 bases lay outside the gene matches. The CDR3 spans 16 residues. CDR3 sequence: CASSWGGGRAYNEQFF. In DNA form, the CDR3 reads TGTGCCAGCAGCTGGGGAGGAGGGAGGGCCTACAATGAGCAGTTCTTC.

V usage is TRBV6-5 and J usage is TRBJ1-4; 7 bases are a match to TRBD1. CDR3 size: 14 residues. J was trimmed by 4 bases and V by 6 bases; bases with no gene match: 5. Per germline, CDR1 MNHEY and CDR2 SVGAGI. This CDR3 reads CASRQGQYNEKLFF. The CDR3 coding sequence is TGTGCCAGCAGACAGGGACAGTATAATGAAAAACTGTTTTTT.

The CDR3 DNA reads as TGTGCCAGCAGTTTTCGGACAGGGGAATTCGATGAGCAGTTCTTC. Translating it yields CASSFRTGEFDEQFF. The chain uses TRBV27 and TRBJ2-1; 9 bases match TRBD1. Germline-derived CDR1 and CDR2 are MNHEY and SMNVEV (reference sequence). The CDR3 runs to 15 residues. After removal of 3 bases from V and 8 bases from J, the junction contained 8 bases not matched to a gene.

The V and J genes are TRBV28 and TRBJ2-3; D might be TRBD2 (6 bases). The CDR3 sequence is 15 residues long. Germline CDR1 and CDR2: MDHEN and SYDVKM. Trimming pared 8 bases from V and 6 bases from J, leaving 21 bases between. CDR3 region: CASPQTLGGPDTQYF. CDR3 nucleotide sequence: TGTGCCAGCCCCCAAACGCTCGGAGGGCCGGATACGCAGTATTTT.

The chain recombines TRBV29-1 with TRBJ1-2, with D tentatively TRBD1 (6 bases). Per the germline V gene, CDR1 is SQVTM and CDR2 is ANQGSEA. The V and J ends lost 4 bases and 5 bases respectively, with 8 bases between them. The CDR3 consists of 11 residues. The DNA for the CDR3 is TGCAGCGTTGTACAGGGATATGGCTACACCTTC. This codes for CSVVQGYGYTF.

CDR3: CASSVARGFPGGLNGYTF. DNA of the CDR3: TGTGCCAGCAGCGTAGCCCGCGGTTTTCCGGGGGGGTTAAATGGCTACACCTTC. The V and J genes are TRBV9 and TRBJ1-2, with D perhaps matching TRBD1 (5 bases). CDR1 and CDR2 (germline): SGDLS, YYNGEE. The CDR3 is made up of 18 amino acids. Between the trimmed V and J ends, which lost 0 bases and 6 bases, there was a span of 24 bases.

The chain links TRBV2 to TRBJ1-1; D might be TRBD1 (5 bases). The CDR3 contains 13 residues. Per the germline V gene, CDR1 is SNHLY and CDR2 is FYNNEI. The V end was cut by 9 bases, the J end by 1 base, with 12 bases between. The CDR3 is CARTKGQNTEAFF. In nucleotides, the CDR3 is TGTGCCAGAACTAAGGGGCAGAACACTGAAGCTTTCTTT.

The chain couples TRBV28 to TRBJ2-7; 8 nucleotides agree with TRBD1. CDR3 length equals 16 residues. With V trimmed by 5 bases and J by 2 bases, 11 bases remained unmatched. Germline V gene data show CDR1 as MDHEN and CDR2 as SYDVKM. CDR3 sequence reads: CASSSLVHRGAYEQYF. CDR3 sequence (DNA): TGTGCCAGCAGTAGTTTAGTCCACAGGGGGGCCTACGAGCAGTACTTC.

The rearrangement joins TRBV6-5 to TRBJ2-7, with 7 bases matching TRBD2. Germline V gene sequence: CDR1 MNHEY, CDR2 SVGAGI. The CDR3 sequence is 12 residues long. The CDR3 protein is CAGGKNSYEQYF. In DNA form, the CDR3 reads TGTGCGGGGGGGAAAAACTCCTACGAGCAGTACTTC.

The genes are TRBV5-5 and TRBJ1-1; 7 bases fit TRBD1. Looked up from germline, CDR1 is SGHKS and CDR2 is YYEKEE (reference sequence). This CDR3 spans 14 amino acids. V shed 3 bases and J 3 bases; nucleotides not matched to a gene: 5. CDR3 bases: TGTGCCAGCAGCTCCTACAGGGGAGACACTGAAGCTTTCTTT. Residues: CASSSYRGDTEAFF.

Only one count was recorded for this clone. The chain employs TRBV28 and TRBJ1-5; 7 positions agree with TRBD1. The germline V gene encodes CDR1 MDHEN and CDR2 SYDVKM. V was pared by 6 bases and J by 2 bases, with 16 bases of the junction left unmatched. There are 18 residues in the CDR3. The CDR3 here is CASSLSVVRGIGNQPQHF. In nucleotides, the CDR3 is TGTGCCAGCAGCCTATCGGTAGTCAGGGGGATTGGCAATCAGCCCCAGCATTTT.

V is TRBV2 and J is TRBJ2-3, with 7 positions matching TRBD2. CDR1 and CDR2 (germline): SNHLY, FYNNEI. The CDR3 has 15 residues. V was clipped by 4 bases and J by 5 bases; unmatched bases: 9. In DNA, the CDR3 is TGTGCCAGCAGTGCGGCGGGGGTTTCGGGAGATACGCAGTATTTT. It specifies CASSAAGVSGDTQYF.

This sequence joins TRBV15 and TRBJ2-1; 9 bases are a match to TRBD2. Per the germline V gene, CDR1 is LNHNV and CDR2 is YYDKDF (reference sequence). This CDR3 comprises 14 residues. The V gene end was trimmed by 1 base and the J gene end by 7 bases; junction bases not matched to a gene: 2. CDR3 in amino acids: CATSRAAGGNEQFF. In nucleotides, the CDR3 is TGTGCCACCAGCAGAGCAGCGGGGGGAAATGAGCAGTTCTTC.

The chain is built from TRBV5-5 and TRBJ1-4, with a weak D call TRBD1 (6 bases). The CDR3 is made up of 16 amino acids. V shed 5 bases and J shed 0 bases, with 14 bases lying between them. Germline loops: CDR1 SGHKS, CDR2 YYEKEE (reference sequence). DNA for the CDR3: TGTGCCAGCAGGAGGACAGCCCCTGCAACTAATGAAAAACTGTTTTTT. Translation gives CASRRTAPATNEKLFF.

V is TRBV6-1 and J is TRBJ2-7; TRBD2 aligns across 9 bases. Germline values: CDR1 MNHNS, CDR2 SASEGT. The CDR3 extends over 16 amino acids. The J segment lost 4 bases and the V segment lost 3 bases, leaving 10 bases of the junction unmatched. The CDR3 coding sequence is TGTGCCAGCAGTGAGGGGGTAGCGGGAGCCCTATACGAGCAGTACTTC. It specifies CASSEGVAGALYEQYF.

The chain uses TRBV6-4 and TRBJ2-7; 8 bases align to TRBD1. This CDR3 has 15 residues. Looked up from germline, CDR1 is MRHNA and CDR2 is SNTAGT. V shed 6 bases, J shed 0 bases, and the junction held 7 bases outside the gene matches. CDR3 loop: CASRTTGQGSYEQYF. The CDR3 nucleotides are TGTGCCAGCAGAACCACCGGACAGGGCTCCTACGAGCAGTACTTC.

CDR3 protein: CASSLGLAGSYEQYF. CDR3 nucleotide sequence: TGTGCCAGCAGCTTAGGGCTAGCGGGGTCCTACGAGCAGTACTTC. The rearrangement uses TRBV13 and TRBJ2-7; TRBD2 matches 9 bases. Germline V lookup: CDR1 PRHDT, CDR2 FYEKMQ (reference sequence). The J segment lost 1 base and the V segment lost 0 bases, leaving 1 base of the junction unmatched. The CDR3 length is 15 residues.

This rearrangement joins TRBV19 to TRBJ1-5; 9 bases align to TRBD1. Germline V CDR1 and CDR2: LNHDA, SQIVND (reference sequence). The junction had 7 bases not matched to a gene; V was cut back by 5 bases and J by 5 bases. The CDR3 totals 15 residues. The CDR3 DNA reads TGTGCCAGTAGTGCCACAGGGGGCGGTTATCAGCCCCAGCATTTT. Translating gives CASSATGGGYQPQHF.

The V gene is TRBV11-2, the J gene TRBJ2-2, with 7 nucleotides matching TRBD1. The CDR3 is made up of 16 amino acids. The J segment lost 4 bases and the V segment lost 5 bases, leaving 10 bases of the junction unmatched. CDR1 is SGHAT and CDR2 is FQNNGV in the germline V gene. CDR3 in DNA: TGTGCCAGCAGCCGTAAACCCGGGACAGTCACCGGGGAGCTGTTTTTT. Protein product: CASSRKPGTVTGELFF.

The rearrangement joins TRBV4-1 to TRBJ2-7, with TRBD1 matching over 7 bases. Germline trimming cut 1 base from V and 0 bases from J; bases unmatched to any gene: 18. The germline V gene encodes CDR1 MGHRA and CDR2 YSYEKL. CDR3 length: 20 residues. In nucleotides, the CDR3 is TGCGCCAGCAGCCAAGTGGTTGAATTTGACAGGGCCGTCTTCTCCTACGAGCAGTACTTC. This translates into CASSQVVEFDRAVFSYEQYF.

J is TRBJ2-5 and V is TRBV4-1; 14 bases match TRBD2. The germline CDR1 and CDR2 sequences are MGHRA and YSYEKL. The CDR3 has 19 residues. V gave up 3 bases and J gave up 4 bases; unmatched junction bases: 13. CDR3 DNA sequence: TGCGCCAGCAGCCAGCCCAGACTAGCGGGAGGGCCGGGCACAGAGACCCAGTACTTC. As protein: CASSQPRLAGGPGTETQYF.

CDR3 in DNA: TGTGCCAGTAAAGCGCGGGAGGGCACGGCGAAAGATACGCAGTATTTT. Protein sequence: CASKAREGTAKDTQYF. The chain carries TRBV19 and TRBJ2-3; 9 bases are a match to TRBD2. Germline V gene lookup returns CDR1 LNHDA and CDR2 SQIVND (reference sequence). V lost 7 bases to trimming and J lost 5 bases; unmatched junction nucleotides: 13. The CDR3 totals 16 residues. The complete variable domain, with remaining parts taken from reference TRBV19 and TRBJ2-3, reads DGGITQSPKYLFRKEGQNVTLSCEQNLNHDAMYWYRQDPGQGLRLIYYSQIVNDFQKGDIAEGYSVSREKKESFPLTVTSAQKNPTAFYLCASKAREGTAKDTQYFGPGTRLTVL.

The chain has TRBV4-1 and TRBJ2-2, with D perhaps matching TRBD2 (6 bases). Per germline, CDR1 MGHRA and CDR2 YSYEKL. The V and J ends lost 4 bases and 3 bases respectively, with 12 bases between them. The CDR3 has 15 residues. The CDR3 DNA sequence: TGCGCCAGCAGCCTCATGTGGGGGGACACCGGGGAGCTGTTTTTT. Residues: CASSLMWGDTGELFF.

The J gene is TRBJ2-3, the V gene TRBV28, with 7 bases that match TRBD1. Germline V gene sequence: CDR1 MDHEN, CDR2 SYDVKM. After removal of 6 bases from V and 2 bases from J, the junction contained 8 bases not matched to a gene. There are 15 residues in the CDR3. The CDR3 region is CASRAGGTTTDTQYF. The DNA for the CDR3 is TGTGCCAGCAGAGCAGGGGGAACCACCACAGATACGCAGTATTTT.

The chain employs TRBV7-2 and TRBJ2-3, with 13 positions matching TRBD2. The V segment lost 5 bases and the J segment 6 bases; nucleotides outside the gene matches: 8. The CDR3 extends over 16 amino acids. Germline values: CDR1 SGHTA, CDR2 FQGNSA. In DNA, the CDR3 is TGTGCCAGCAGCACCCGGACTAGCGGGAGAGTGGATACGCAGTATTTT. Encoded protein: CASSTRTSGRVDTQYF. Combining the CDR3 with reference TRBV7-2 and TRBJ2-3 gives the whole variable domain GAGVSQSPSNKVTEKGKDVELRCDPISGHTALYWYRQSLGQGLEFLIYFQGNSAPDKSGLPSDRFSAERTGGSVSTLTIQRTQQEDSAVYLCASSTRTSGRVDTQYFGPGTRLTVL.